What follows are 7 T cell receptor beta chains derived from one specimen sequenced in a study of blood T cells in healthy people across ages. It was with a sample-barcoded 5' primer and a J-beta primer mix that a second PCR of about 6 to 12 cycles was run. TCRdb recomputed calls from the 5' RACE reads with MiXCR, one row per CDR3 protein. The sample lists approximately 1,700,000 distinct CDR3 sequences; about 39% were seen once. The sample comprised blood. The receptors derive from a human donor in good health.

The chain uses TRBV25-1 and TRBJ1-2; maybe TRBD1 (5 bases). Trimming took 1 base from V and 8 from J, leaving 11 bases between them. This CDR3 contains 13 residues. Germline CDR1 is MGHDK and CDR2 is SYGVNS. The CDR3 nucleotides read TGTGCCAGCAGTGAATTCGGGGGGGACGGCTACACCTTC. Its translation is CASSEFGGDGYTF.

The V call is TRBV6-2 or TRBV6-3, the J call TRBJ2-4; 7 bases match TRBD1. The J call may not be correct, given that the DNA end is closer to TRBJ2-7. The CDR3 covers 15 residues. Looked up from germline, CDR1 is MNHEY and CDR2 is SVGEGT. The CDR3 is CASSAAGTATYEQYF. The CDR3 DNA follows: TGTGCCAGCAGCGCTGCCGGGACAGCAACTTACGAGCAGTACTTC.

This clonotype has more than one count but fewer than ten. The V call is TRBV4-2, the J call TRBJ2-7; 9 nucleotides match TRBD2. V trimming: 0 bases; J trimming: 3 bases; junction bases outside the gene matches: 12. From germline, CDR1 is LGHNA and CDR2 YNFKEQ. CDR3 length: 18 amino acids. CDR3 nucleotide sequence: TGTGCCAGCAGCCAAGAAGGGCGTCTAGCGGGGACCAACTACGAGCAGTACTTC. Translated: CASSQEGRLAGTNYEQYF.

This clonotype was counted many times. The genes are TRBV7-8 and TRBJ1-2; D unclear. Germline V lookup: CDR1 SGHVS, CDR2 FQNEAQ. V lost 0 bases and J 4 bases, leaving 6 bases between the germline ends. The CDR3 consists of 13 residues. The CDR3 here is CASSLARVYGYTF. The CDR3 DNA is TGTGCCAGCAGCTTAGCTAGAGTCTATGGCTACACCTTC.

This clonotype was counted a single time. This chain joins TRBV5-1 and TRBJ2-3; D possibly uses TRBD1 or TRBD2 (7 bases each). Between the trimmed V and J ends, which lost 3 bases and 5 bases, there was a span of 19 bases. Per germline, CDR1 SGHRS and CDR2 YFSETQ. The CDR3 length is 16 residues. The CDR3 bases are TGCGCCAGCAGCTCGACCAGGGGGGGTGATGGAGATACGCAGTATTTT. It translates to CASSSTRGGDGDTQYF.

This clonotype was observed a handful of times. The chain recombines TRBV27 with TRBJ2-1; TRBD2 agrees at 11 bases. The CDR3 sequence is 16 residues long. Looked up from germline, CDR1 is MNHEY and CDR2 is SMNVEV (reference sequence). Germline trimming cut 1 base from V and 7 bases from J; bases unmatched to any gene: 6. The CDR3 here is CASSLFASGGYNEQFF. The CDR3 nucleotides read TGTGCCAGCAGTTTATTTGCTAGCGGGGGGTATAATGAGCAGTTCTTC.

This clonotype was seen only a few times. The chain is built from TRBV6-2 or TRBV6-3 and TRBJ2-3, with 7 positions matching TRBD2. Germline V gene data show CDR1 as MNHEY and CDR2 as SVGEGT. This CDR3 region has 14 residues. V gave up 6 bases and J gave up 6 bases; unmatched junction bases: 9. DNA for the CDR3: TGTGCCAGCAGAAAAACAGCGGGGTTGGATACGCAGTATTTT. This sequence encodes CASRKTAGLDTQYF.